Listed here is a single TCR beta chain. Its antigen remains unknown. A junction boundary mismatches the germline segment, possibly from a read error. The CDR3 is 14 amino acids. CDR1 is SGHRS and CDR2 is YFSETQ in the germline V gene. This specimen comes from a study of metastatic and nonmetastatic thyroid tumors. Whole-study results and caveats: A significant increase in TCR beta diversity was reportedly seen in malignant thyroid tumors relative to benign nodules, in blood and tumor.

No treatment of any kind had been given to any patient before thyroid surgery. Original processing methods: A distant-metastasis classifier for papillary thyroid cancer was built using CDR3 differences across clinicopathological groups. MiXCR re-clonotyped the PCR reads for TCRdb. In this record, the V and J calls reflect TCRdb's handling and not the investigators' own analysis. The sample lists about 28,000 clones, about 22% occurring once. The V call is TRBV5-1, the J call TRBJ2-1; D gene uncertain. What was sequenced was blood. This clonotype was sampled from a female donor with papillary thyroid cancer or a benign thyroid nodule (not recorded which). Some clones in this sample may be carry-over from other donors' samples. CDR3 sequence (DNA): TGCTCCAGCAGCTTGGTCCGACCCAAGGTGGTGCAGTTCTTC. It yields the protein CSSSLVRPKVVQFF.